This T cell receptor beta chain was captured by sequencing in a study of T cells after yellow fever vaccination. About the research overall: SMART-Seq v4 Ultra Low Input prepared libraries from low-cell fractions. General study findings and limits: The study re-detected most primary-vaccination clones after the booster (96% CD4, roughly 85% CD8). Researchers noted that a small share of clonotypes showed up in both CD4 and CD8 compartments.

A universal primer site and UMIs were added as TCR cDNA was made by 5'RACE template switching. Via MiXCR, TCRdb re-called the 5' RACE reads, giving one row per CDR3 protein. The sample gives 200,000 to 300,000 distinct CDR3 sequences, roughly 3.7% of which show up once; around 19% is in the top ten. This clonotype has ten or more counts. Its antigen is unidentified. This CDR3 has 13 residues. The V and J ends lost 4 bases and 6 bases respectively, with 10 bases between them. Germline CDR1 and CDR2: SEHNR and FQNEAQ (reference sequence). The J gene is TRBJ2-4, the V gene TRBV7-9, with D possibly matching TRBD1 (6 bases). This receptor was identified in a man younger than 30 who received the YFV17D yellow fever vaccine. Source: PBMCs, taken 15 days after the yellow fever booster vaccination. CDR3: CASSSRTVNIQYF. CDR3 sequence (DNA): TGTGCCAGCAGCTCTAGGACAGTAAACATTCAGTACTTC.